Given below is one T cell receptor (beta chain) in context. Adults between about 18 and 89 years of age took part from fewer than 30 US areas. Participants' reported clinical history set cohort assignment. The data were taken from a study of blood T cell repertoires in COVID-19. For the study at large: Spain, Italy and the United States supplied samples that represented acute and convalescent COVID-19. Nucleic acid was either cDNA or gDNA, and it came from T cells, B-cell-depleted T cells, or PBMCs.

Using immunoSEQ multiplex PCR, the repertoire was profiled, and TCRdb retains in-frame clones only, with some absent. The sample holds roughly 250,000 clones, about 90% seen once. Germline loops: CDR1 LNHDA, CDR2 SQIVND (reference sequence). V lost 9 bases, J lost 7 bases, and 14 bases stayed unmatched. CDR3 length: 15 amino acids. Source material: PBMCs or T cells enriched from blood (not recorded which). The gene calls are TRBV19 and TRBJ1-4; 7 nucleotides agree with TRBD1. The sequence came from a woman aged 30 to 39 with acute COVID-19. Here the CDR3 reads CASQTGDSLSEKLFF. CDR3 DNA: TGTGCCAGCCAAACCGGGGACAGCCTTTCTGAAAAACTGTTTTTT.